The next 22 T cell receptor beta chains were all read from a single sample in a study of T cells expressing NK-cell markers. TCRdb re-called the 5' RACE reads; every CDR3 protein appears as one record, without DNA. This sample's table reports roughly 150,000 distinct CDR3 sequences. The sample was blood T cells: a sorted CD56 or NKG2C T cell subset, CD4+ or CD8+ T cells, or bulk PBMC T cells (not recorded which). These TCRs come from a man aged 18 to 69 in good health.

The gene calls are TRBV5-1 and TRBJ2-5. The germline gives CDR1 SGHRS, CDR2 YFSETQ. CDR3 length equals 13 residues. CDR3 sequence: CASNGEGQETQYF.

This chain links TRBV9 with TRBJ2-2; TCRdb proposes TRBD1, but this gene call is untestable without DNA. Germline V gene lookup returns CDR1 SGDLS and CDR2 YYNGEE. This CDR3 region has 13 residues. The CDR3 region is CASTPGFSGELFF.

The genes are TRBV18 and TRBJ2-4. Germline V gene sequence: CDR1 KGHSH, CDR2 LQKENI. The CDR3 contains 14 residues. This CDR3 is CASSPGVGEPTQYF.

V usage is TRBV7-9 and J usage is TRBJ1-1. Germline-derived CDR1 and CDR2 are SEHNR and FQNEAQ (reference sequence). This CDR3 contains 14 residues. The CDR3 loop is CASSLGVLTDEAFF.

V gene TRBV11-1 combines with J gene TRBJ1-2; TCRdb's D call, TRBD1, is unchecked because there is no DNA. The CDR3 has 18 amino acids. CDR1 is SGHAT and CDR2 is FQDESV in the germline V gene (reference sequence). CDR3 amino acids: CASSLPTFGQLSNYGYTF.

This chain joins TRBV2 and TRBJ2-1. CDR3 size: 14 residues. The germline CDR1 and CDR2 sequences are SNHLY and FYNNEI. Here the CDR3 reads CASSEGLPYNEQFF.

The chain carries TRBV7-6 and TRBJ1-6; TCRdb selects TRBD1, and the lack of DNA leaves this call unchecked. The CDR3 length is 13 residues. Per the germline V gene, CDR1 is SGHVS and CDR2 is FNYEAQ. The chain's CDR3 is CASSLGTPSTLHF.

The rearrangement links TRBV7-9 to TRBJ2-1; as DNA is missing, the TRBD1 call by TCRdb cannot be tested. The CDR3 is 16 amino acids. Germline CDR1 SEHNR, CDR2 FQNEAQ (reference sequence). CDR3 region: CASAPPFGTGNNEQFF. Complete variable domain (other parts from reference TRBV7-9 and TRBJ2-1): DTGVSQNPRHKITKRGQNVTFRCDPISEHNRLYWYRQTLGQGPEFLTYFQNEAQLEKSRLLSDRFSAERPKGSFSTLEIQRTEQGDSAMYLCASAPPFGTGNNEQFFGPGTRLTVL.

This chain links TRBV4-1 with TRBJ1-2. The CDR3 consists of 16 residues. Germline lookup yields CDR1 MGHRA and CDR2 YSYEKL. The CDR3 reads CASSQDTTLSAYGYTF.

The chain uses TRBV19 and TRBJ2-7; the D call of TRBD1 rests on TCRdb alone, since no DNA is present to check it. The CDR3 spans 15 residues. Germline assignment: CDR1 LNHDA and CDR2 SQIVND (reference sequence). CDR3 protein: CASSPQGTGESEQYF.

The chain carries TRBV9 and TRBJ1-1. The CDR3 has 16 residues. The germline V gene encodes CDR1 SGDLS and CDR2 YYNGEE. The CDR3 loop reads CASSTNRDGRDTEAFF.

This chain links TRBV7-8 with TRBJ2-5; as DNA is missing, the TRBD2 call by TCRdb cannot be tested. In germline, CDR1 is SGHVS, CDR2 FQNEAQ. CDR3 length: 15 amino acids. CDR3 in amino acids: CASSLLAGGLETQYF.

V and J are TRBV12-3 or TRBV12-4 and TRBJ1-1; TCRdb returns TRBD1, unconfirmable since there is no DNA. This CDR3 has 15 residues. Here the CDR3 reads CASSPFLGVNTEAFF.

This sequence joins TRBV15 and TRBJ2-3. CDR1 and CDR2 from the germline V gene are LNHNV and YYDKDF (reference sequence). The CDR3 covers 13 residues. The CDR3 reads CATSRSSPDTQYF.

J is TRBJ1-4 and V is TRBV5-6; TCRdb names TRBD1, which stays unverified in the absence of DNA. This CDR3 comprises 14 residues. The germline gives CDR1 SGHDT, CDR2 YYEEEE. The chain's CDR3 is CASSLGASNEKLFF.

The CDR3 protein is CASSQSYDGELFF. The V and J genes are TRBV23-1 and TRBJ2-2. TRBV23-1 is recorded as an ORF, its role being uncertain. This CDR3 has 13 residues.

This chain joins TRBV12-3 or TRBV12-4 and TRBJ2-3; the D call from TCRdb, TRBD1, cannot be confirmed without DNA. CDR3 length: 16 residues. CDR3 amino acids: CASIPCPGGGTDTQYF.

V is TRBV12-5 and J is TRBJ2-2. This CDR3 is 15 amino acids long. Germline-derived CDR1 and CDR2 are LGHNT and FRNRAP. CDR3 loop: CASGLKWGNTGELFF.

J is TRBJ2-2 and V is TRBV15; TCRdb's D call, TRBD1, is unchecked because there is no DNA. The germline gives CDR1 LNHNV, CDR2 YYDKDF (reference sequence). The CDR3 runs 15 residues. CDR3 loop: CATSRARGTTGELFF.

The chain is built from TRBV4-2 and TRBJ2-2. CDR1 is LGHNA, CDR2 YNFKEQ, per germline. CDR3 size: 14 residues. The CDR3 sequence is CASSQEYLFRELFF.

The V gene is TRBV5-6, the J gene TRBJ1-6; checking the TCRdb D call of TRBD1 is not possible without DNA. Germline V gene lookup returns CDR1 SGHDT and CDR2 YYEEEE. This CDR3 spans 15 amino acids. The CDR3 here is CASSLGTGGGSPLHF. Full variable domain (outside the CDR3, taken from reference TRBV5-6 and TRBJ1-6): DAGVTQSPTHLIKTRGQQVTLRCSPKSGHDTVSWYQQALGQGPQFIFQYYEEEERQRGNFPDRFSGHQFPNYSSELNVNALLLGDSALYLCASSLGTGGGSPLHFGNGTRLTVT.

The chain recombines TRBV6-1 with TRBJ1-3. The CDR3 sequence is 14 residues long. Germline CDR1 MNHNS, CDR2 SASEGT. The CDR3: CASSPGTSGNTIYF.